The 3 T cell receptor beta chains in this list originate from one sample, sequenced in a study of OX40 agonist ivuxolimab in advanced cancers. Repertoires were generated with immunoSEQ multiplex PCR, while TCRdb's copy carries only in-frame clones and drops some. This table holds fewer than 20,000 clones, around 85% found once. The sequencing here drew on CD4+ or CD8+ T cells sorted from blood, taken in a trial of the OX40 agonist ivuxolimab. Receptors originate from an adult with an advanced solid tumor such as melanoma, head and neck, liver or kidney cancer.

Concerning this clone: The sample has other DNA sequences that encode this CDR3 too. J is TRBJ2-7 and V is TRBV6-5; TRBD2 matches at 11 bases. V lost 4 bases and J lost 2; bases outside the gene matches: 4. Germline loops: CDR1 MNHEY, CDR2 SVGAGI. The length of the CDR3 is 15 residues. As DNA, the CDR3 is TGTGCCAGCAGTTCTGTAGCGGGAGGGGCCTACGAGCAGTACTTC. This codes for CASSSVAGGAYEQYF.

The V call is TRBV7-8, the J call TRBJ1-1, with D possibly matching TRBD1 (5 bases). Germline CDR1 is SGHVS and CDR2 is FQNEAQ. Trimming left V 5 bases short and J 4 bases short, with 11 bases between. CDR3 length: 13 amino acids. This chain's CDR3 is CASSLQGGTEAFF. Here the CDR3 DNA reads TGTGCCAGCAGCCTCCAGGGAGGCACTGAAGCTTTCTTT.

The CDR3 DNA reads as TGTGCCAGTAGTGTAACAGGGGGTTCCTACGAGCAGTACTTC. This sequence encodes CASSVTGGSYEQYF. V and J are TRBV19 and TRBJ2-7; 8 bases line up with TRBD1. The CDR3 has 14 amino acids. V was clipped by 5 bases and J by 1 base; unmatched bases: 4. The germline CDR1 and CDR2 sequences are LNHDA and SQIVND (reference sequence).